The subject of this entry is one T cell receptor (beta chain). Its antigen is still unknown. This sample is part of a study of T cells in tumors after PD-1 blockade. Study overall: Each patient got pembrolizumab 200 mg every 3 weeks or cemiplimab 350 mg every 2 weeks. Tumor samples yielded 20 to 25-fold more depth than single-cell TCR sequencing. During anti-PD-1 treatment, some patients continued daily vismodegib 150 mg. Study-level findings and limits: Clonal replacement, not reinvigoration, is suggested for expanded exhausted CD8+ clones after therapy.

Produced via immunoSEQ multiplex PCR; TCRdb's table is partial and in-frame only. The repertoire has 9,000 to 15,000 clones, over 55% of them found once; the top ten carry around 17%. The CDR3 contains 15 residues. Germline V gene sequence: CDR1 SGHRS, CDR2 YFSETQ. Trimming took 6 bases from V and 4 from J, leaving 19 bases between them. The V gene is TRBV5-1, the J gene TRBJ2-5; the D gene could be TRBD1 or TRBD2 (5 bases each). The sequencing here drew on tumor tissue, taken before anti-PD-1 treatment. The receptor comes from a human donor with basal cell carcinoma. DNA of the CDR3: TGCGCCAGCACCAAGGGGCAGGGAGTGGCAGAGACCCAGTACTTC. Its protein is CASTKGQGVAETQYF.